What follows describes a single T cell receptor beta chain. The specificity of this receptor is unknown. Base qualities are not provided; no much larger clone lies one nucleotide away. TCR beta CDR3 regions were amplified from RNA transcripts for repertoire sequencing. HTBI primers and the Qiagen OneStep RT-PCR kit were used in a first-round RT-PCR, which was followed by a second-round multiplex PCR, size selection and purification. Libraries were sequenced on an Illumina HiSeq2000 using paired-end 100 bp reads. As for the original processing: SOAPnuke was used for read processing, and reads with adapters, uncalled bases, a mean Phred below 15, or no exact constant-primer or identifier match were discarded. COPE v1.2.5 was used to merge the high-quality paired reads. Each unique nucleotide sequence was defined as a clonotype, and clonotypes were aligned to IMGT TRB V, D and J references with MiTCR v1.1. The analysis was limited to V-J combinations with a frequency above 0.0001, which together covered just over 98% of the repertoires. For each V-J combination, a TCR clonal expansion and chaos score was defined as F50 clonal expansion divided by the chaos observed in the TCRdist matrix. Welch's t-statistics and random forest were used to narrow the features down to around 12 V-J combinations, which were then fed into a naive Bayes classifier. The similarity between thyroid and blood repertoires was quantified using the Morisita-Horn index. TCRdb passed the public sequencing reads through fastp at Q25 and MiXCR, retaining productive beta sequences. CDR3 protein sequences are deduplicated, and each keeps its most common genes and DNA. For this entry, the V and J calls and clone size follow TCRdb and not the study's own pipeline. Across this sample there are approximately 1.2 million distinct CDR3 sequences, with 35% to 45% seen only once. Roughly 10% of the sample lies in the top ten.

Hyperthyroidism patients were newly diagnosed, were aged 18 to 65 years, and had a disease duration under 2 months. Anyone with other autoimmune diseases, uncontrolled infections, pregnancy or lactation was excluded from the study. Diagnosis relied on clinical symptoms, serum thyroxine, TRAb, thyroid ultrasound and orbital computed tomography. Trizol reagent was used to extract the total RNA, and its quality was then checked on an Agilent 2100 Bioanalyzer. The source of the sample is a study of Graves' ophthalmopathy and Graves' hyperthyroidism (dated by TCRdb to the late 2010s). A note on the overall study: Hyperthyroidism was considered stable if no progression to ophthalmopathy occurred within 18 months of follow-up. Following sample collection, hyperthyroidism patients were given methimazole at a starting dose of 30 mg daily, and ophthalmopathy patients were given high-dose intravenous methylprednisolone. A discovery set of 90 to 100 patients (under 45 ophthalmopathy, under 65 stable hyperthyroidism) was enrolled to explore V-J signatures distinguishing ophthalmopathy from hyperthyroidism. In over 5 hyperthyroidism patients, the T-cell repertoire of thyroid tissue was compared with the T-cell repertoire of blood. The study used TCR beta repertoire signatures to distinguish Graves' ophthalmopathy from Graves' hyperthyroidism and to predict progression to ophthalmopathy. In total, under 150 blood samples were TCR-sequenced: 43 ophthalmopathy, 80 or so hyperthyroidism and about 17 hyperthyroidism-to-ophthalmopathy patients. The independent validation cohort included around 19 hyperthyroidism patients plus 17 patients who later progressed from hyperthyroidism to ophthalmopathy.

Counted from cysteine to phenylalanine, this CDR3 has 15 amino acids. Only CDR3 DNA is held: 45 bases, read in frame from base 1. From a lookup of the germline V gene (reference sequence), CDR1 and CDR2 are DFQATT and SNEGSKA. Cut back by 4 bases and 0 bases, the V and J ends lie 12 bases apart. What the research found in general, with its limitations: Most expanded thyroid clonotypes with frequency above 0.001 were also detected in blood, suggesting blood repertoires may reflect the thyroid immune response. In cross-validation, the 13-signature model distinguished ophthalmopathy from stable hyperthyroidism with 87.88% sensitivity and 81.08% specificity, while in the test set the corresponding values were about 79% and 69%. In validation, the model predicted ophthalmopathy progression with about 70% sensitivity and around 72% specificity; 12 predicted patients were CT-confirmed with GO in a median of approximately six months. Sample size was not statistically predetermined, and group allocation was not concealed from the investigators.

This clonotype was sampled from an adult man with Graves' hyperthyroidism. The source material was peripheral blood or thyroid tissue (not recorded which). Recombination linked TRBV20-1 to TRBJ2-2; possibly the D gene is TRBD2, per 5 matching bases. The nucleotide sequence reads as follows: TGCAGTGCTACCCGAGGGCCCGCGAACACCGGGGAGCTGTTTTTT. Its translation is CSATRGPANTGELFF.